This paragraph reports one T cell receptor beta chain. Antigen: not known. These data are taken from a study of T cell repertoires in cytomegalovirus infection. Study as a whole: HLA-C-restricted CMV epitopes, recently identified, and well-studied HLA-B-restricted ones were used by the study. An indication of both CMV infection and matching HLA type came from public TCR beta signatures.

TCRdb recomputed calls from the reads with MiXCR, one row per CDR3 protein. The table has 600,000 to 700,000 distinct CDR3 sequences, around a third seen once. This receptor was obtained from a human donor in good health (CMV status not recorded). Some clones in this sample may be carry-over from other donors' samples. Sequencing was performed on cultured PBMCs, taken from culture after CMV antigen stimulation.

The CDR3 coding sequence is TGCAGCGTTGGGGGGACAGGGATCACCCGGGGCTCGGACGAGCAGTACTTC. The encoded protein is CSVGGTGITRGSDEQYF. The rearrangement uses TRBV29-1 and TRBJ2-7, with 9 bases fitting TRBD1. The CDR3 spans 17 residues. The trim removed 4 bases at V and 5 bases at J, leaving 18 bases unmatched. The germline CDR1 and CDR2 sequences are SQVTM and ANQGSEA.